This T cell receptor beta chain stems from a study of naive and memory T cell subsets. Study findings and constraints: A few larger clonotypes appeared in naive repertoires, especially CD8, possibly memory cells re-expressing CD45RA.

Germline CDR1 SEHNR, CDR2 FQNEAQ (reference sequence). There are 12 residues in the CDR3. V gave up 4 bases and J gave up 9 bases, with 10 bases separating them. An equimolar mix of two oligonucleotides served as the beta constant-region primer for TRBC1 and TRBC2. The ligated cDNA underwent four PCR rounds using SP2 and nested alpha and beta constant-region primers. MiXCR was run by TCRdb on the UMI-ligation and nested PCR reads, yielding one entry per CDR3 protein. Of over 130,000 distinct CDR3 sequences in the sample, approximately 20% were seen once. Comment on this clonotype: Its antigen remains unknown.

From the second PCR step, alpha and beta chains were amplified apart. The source is a human donor in good health. The sequenced sample was naive CD8+ T cells from blood. J is TRBJ2-1 and V is TRBV7-9, with D hard to call. CDR3 sequence reads: CASSYPSGEQFF. In DNA, the CDR3 is TGTGCCAGCAGCTATCCCTCGGGTGAGCAGTTCTTC.